This is a list of T cell receptor beta chains from one sample in a study of PD-1 blockade in classical Hodgkin lymphoma. Clones were sequenced by immunoSEQ multiplex PCR, and TCRdb holds only the in-frame ones, with some missing. The data hold about 50,000 clones, with 88% observed a single time. Material: peripheral blood mononuclear cells (PBMCs), obtained before the second cycle of nivolumab. These receptors were collected from a human donor with classical Hodgkin lymphoma. Each CDR3 is given with its conserved first and last residue. A D gene is named only where the DNA matches it firmly. Not every row has a clone size; where given, it reads once, few, many or a size class.

V,J,D,size,CDR3,DNA
TRBV7-8,TRBJ1-1,.,few,CASSLSDRTEAFF,TGTGCCAGCAGCTTATCCGACAGAACTGAAGCTTTCTTT
TRBV2,TRBJ1-5,TRBD1,.,CASSEDRASSYQPQHF,TGTGCCAGCAGTGAGGACAGGGCCTCCTCATACCAGCCCCAGCATTTT
TRBV5-6,TRBJ2-1,TRBD2,.,CASSPKRGGLGSYNEQFF,TGTGCCAGCAGTCCTAAGCGGGGGGGGCTTGGCTCCTACAATGAGCAGTTCTTC
TRBV2,TRBJ2-7,TRBD1,once,CASREYRDRNEQYF,TGTGCCAGCAGGGAATATCGGGACAGGAACGAGCAGTACTTC
TRBV5-1,TRBJ1-5,.,.,CASSLEGGNQPQHF,TGCGCCAGCAGCTTGGAGGGCGGGAATCAGCCCCAGCATTTT
TRBV28,TRBJ1-2,TRBD1,.,CASSFGGSTGWYGYTF,TGTGCCAGCAGTTTTGGGGGATCGACAGGGTGGTATGGCTACACCTTC
TRBV9,TRBJ2-2,.,.,CASRGRPNTGELFF,TGTGCCAGCAGGGGCAGGCCGAACACCGGGGAGCTGTTTTTT
TRBV7-9,TRBJ2-7,.,.,CASSLEGLTIYEQYF,TGTGCCAGCAGCTTAGAGGGACTCACGATCTACGAGCAGTACTTC
TRBV6-5,TRBJ1-1,.,.,CASSYYFGGRRTEAFF,TGTGCCAGCAGTTACTATTTCGGGGGGCGGCGGACTGAAGCTTTCTTT
TRBV6-1,TRBJ2-7,TRBD2,.,CASSEVGGGGYEQYF,TGTGCCAGCAGTGAAGTGGGGGGGGGTGGATACGAGCAGTACTTC
TRBV2,TRBJ1-6,.,.,CASLTFGPNSPLHF,TGTGCCAGCTTAACCTTTGGGCCAAATTCACCCCTCCACTTT
TRBV30,TRBJ1-4,.,few,CAWSVLRTNEKLFF,TGTGCCTGGAGTGTACTCCGGACAAATGAAAAACTGTTTTTT
TRBV6-5,TRBJ2-7,.,.,CASSALGHYEQYF,TGTGCCAGCAGTGCACTGGGACACTACGAGCAGTACTTC
TRBV5-1,TRBJ1-5,.,.,CASSQTGALGQPQHF,TGCGCCAGCAGCCAAACGGGAGCCCTTGGTCAGCCCCAGCATTTT
TRBV7-2,TRBJ1-6,TRBD1,.,CASSLDLLGGSSYNSPLHF,TGTGCCAGCAGCTTAGACTTATTAGGGGGCAGCTCCTATAATTCACCCCTCCACTTT
TRBV14,TRBJ2-3,TRBD2,.,CASSPLWGGTTDTQYF,TGTGCCAGCTCACCCCTCTGGGGGGGGACCACAGATACGCAGTATTTT
TRBV27,TRBJ2-1,.,.,CASSLSSPSSYNEQFF,TGTGCCAGCAGTTTATCCAGTCCGAGCTCCTACAATGAGCAGTTCTTC
TRBV5-1,TRBJ2-6,.,.,CASSLTGFGANVLTF,TGCGCCAGCAGCTTGACAGGATTTGGGGCCAACGTCCTGACTTTC
TRBV30,TRBJ1-2,.,.,CAWWGLHYGYTF,TGTGCCTGGTGGGGACTTCACTATGGCTACACCTTC
TRBV6-5,TRBJ1-2,TRBD1,.,CASSYSGTGYYGYTF,TGTGCCAGCAGTTACTCGGGGACAGGGTACTATGGCTACACCTTC
TRBV5-1,TRBJ1-5,.,.,CASSLDGTSNQPQHF,TGCGCCAGCAGCTTGGATGGGACTAGCAATCAGCCCCAGCATTTT
TRBV6-5,TRBJ1-1,.,.,CASSYSQETEAFF,TGTGCCAGCAGTTACTCGCAGGAGACTGAAGCTTTCTTT